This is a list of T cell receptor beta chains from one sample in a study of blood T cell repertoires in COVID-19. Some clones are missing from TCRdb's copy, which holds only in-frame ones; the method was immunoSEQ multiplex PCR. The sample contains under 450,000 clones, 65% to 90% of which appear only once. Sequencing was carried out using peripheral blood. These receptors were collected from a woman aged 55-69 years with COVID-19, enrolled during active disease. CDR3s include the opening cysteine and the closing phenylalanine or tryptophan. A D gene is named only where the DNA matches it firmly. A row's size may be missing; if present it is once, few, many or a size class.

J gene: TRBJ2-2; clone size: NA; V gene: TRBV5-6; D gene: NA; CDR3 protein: CASSLLAGNTGELFF; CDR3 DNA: TGTGCCAGCAGCTTATTGGCGGGCAACACCGGGGAGCTGTTTTTT
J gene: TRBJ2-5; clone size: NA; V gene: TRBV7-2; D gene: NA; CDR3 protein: CASSLAAGSIETQYF; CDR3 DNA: TGTGCCAGCAGCTTAGCCGCGGGGAGTATAGAGACCCAGTACTTC
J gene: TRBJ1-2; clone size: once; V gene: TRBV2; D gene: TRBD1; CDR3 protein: CASSAGQTYYGYTF; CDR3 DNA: TGTGCCAGCAGTGCGGGACAGACTTACTATGGCTACACCTTC
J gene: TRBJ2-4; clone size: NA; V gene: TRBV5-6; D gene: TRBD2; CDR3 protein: CASSPPAGGFGNIQYF; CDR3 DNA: TGTGCCAGCAGCCCGCCGGCGGGGGGGTTTGGAAACATTCAGTACTTC
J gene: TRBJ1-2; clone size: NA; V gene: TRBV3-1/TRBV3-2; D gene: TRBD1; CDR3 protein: CASSHPGGQGAVRYTF; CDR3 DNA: TGTGCCAGCAGCCACCCCGGGGGACAGGGGGCTGTTCGCTACACCTTC
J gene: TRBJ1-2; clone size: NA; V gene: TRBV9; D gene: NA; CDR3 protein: CASSVDMGPGRGYTF; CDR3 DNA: TGTGCCAGCAGCGTAGACATGGGGCCAGGGCGCGGCTACACCTTC
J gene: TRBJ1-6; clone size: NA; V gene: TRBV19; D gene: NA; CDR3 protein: CASSFGGRNSPLHF; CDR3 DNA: TGTGCCAGTAGTTTCGGGGGGAGAAATTCACCCCTCCACTTT
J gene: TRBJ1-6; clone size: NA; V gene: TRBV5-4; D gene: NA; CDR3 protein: CAITGGDSPLHF; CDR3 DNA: TGTGCCATCACCGGAGGAGATTCACCCCTCCACTTT
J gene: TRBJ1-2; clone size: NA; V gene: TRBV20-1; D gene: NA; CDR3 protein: CSAGTGSGYTF; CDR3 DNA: TGCAGTGCCGGAACCGGGAGCGGCTACACCTTC
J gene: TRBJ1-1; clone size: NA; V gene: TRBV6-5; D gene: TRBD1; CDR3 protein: CASSYGTGGPVFF; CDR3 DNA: TGTGCCAGCAGTTACGGGACAGGGGGCCCCGTTTTCTTT
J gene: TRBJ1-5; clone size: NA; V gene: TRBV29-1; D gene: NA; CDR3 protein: CSVEESWADQPQHF; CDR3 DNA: TGCAGCGTTGAAGAAAGTTGGGCAGATCAGCCCCAGCATTTT
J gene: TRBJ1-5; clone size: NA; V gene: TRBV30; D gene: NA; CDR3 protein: CAWSWGGYSNQPQHF; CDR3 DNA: TGTGCCTGGAGTTGGGGAGGGTATAGCAATCAGCCCCAGCATTTT
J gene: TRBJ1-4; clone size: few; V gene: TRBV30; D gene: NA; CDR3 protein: CAWSVPGTNEKLFF; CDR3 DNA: TGTGCCTGGAGTGTACCGGGGACTAATGAAAAACTGTTTTTT
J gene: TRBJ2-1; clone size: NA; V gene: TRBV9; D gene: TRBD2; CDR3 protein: CASRGGDNEQFF; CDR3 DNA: TGTGCCTCTCGCGGGGGAGACAATGAGCAGTTCTTC
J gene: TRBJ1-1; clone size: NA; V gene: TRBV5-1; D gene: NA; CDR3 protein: CASSLGVEGTEAFF; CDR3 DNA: TGCGCCAGCAGCTTGGGGGTTGAGGGCACTGAAGCTTTCTTT
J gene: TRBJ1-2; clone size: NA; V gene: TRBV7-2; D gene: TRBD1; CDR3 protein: CASSFIALTGTHYGYTF; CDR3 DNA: TGTGCCAGCAGCTTTATCGCCCTGACAGGGACTCACTATGGCTACACCTTC